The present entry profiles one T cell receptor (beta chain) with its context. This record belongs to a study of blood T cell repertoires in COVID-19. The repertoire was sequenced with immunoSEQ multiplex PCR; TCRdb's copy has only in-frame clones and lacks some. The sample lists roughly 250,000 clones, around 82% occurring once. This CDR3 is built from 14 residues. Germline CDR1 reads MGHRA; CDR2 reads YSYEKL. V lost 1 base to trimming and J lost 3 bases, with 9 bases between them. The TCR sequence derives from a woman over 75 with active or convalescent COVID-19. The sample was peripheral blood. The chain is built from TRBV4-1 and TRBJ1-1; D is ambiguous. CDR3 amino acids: CASSQVFFDTEAFF. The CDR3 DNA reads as TGCGCCAGCAGCCAAGTTTTCTTTGACACTGAAGCTTTCTTT.